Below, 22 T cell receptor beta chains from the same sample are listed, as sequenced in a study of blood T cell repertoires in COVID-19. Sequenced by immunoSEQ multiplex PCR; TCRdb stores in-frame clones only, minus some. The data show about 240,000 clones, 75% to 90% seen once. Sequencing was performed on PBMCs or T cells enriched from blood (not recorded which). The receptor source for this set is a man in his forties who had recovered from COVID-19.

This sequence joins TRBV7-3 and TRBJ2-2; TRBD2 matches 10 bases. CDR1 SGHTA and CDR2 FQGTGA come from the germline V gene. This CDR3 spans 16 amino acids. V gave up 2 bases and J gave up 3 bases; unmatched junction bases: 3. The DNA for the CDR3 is TGTGCCAGCAGCTTACTAGCGGGGGAATACACCGGGGAGCTGTTTTTT. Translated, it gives CASSLLAGEYTGELFF.

CDR3 sequence: CASSGGTVRSPLHF. DNA for the CDR3: TGTGCCAGCAGCGGAGGGACAGTGCGGTCACCCCTCCACTTT. The V and J genes are TRBV7-6 and TRBJ1-6, with 7 bases aligning to TRBD1. With 5 bases clipped from V and 10 bases from J, the junction kept 8 bases outside the gene matches. The germline V gene encodes CDR1 SGHVS and CDR2 FNYEAQ. The CDR3 consists of 14 residues.

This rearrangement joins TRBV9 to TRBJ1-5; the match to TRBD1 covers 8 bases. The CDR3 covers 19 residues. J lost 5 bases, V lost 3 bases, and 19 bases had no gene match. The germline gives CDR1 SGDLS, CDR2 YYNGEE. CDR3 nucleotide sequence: TGTGCCAGCAGCGCACCTGCCCCCACAGGGGGTGGTGGCGATCAGCCCCAGCATTTT. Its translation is CASSAPAPTGGGGDQPQHF.

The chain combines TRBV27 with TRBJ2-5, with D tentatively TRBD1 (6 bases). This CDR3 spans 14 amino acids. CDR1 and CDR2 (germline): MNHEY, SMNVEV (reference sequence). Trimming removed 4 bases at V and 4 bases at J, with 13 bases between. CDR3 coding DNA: TGTGCCAGCAGTTCAGGGACATTTGGAGAGACCCAGTACTTC. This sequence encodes CASSSGTFGETQYF.

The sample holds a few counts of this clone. The DNA of the CDR3 is TGCGCCAGCAGACAGACAGTCGACACTGAAGCTTTCTTT. Protein: CASRQTVDTEAFF. The chain links TRBV5-1 to TRBJ1-1, with D perhaps TRBD1 (5 bases). Germline CDR1 reads SGHRS; CDR2 reads YFSETQ. This CDR3 has 13 amino acids. V was pared by 5 bases and J by 3 bases, with 11 bases between.

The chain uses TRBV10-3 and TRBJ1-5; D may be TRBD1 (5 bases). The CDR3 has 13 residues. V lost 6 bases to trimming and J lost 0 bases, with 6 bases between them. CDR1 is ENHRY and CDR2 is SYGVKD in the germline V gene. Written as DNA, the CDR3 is TGTGCCATCAGCAGGGATAGCAATCAGCCCCAGCATTTT. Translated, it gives CAISRDSNQPQHF.

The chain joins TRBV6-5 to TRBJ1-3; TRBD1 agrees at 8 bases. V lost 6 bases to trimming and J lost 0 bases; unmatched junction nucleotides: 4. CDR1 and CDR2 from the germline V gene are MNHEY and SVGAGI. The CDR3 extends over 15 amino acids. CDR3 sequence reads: CASRTGGNSGNTIYF. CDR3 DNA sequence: TGTGCCAGCAGAACAGGGGGTAACTCTGGAAACACCATATATTTT.

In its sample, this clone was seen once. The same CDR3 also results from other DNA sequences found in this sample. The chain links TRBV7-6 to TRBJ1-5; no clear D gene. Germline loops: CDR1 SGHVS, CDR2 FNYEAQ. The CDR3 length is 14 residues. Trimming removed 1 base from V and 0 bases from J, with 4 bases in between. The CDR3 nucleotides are TGTGCCAGCAGCTTAGGAGATAGCAATCAGCCCCAGCATTTT. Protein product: CASSLGDSNQPQHF.

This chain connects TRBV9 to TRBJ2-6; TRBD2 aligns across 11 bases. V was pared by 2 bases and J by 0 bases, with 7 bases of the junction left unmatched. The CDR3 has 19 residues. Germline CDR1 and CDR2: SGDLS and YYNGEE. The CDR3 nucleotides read TGTGCCAGCAGCGTCACCCGGACTAGCGGGTTCTCTGGGGCCAACGTCCTGACTTTC. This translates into CASSVTRTSGFSGANVLTF.

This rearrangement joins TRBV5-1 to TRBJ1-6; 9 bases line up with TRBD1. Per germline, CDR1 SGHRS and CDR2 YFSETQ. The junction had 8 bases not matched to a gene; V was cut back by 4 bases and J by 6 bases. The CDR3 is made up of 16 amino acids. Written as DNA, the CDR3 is TGCGCCAGCAGCGATAACAGGGGGCTGGGTAATTCACCCCTCCACTTT. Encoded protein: CASSDNRGLGNSPLHF.

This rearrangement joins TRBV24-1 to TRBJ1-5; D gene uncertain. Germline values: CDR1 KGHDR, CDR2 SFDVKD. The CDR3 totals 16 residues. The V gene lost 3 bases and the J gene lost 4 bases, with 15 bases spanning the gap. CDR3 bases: TGTGCCACCAGTGATGAACATCGCCGTTGGAATCAGCCCCAGCATTTT. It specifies CATSDEHRRWNQPQHF.

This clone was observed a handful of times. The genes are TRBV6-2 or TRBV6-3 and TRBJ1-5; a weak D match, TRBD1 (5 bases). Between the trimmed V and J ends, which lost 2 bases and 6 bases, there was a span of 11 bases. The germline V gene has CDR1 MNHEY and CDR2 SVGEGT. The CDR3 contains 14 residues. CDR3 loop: CASSYRGESQPQHF. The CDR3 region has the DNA TGTGCCAGCAGTTACAGGGGTGAGAGTCAGCCCCAGCATTTT.

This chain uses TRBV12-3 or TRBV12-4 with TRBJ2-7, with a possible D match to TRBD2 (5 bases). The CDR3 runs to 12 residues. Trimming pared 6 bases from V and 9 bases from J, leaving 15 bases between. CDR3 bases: TGTGCCAGCAGATCGGACTGGCGAGGGCAGTACTTC. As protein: CASRSDWRGQYF.

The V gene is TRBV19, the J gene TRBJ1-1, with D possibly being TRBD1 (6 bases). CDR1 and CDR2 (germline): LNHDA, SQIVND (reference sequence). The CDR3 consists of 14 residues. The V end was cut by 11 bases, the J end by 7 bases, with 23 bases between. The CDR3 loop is CAGGPGHSPVEAFF. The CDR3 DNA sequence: TGTGCCGGGGGACCGGGACATAGCCCCGTTGAAGCTTTCTTT.

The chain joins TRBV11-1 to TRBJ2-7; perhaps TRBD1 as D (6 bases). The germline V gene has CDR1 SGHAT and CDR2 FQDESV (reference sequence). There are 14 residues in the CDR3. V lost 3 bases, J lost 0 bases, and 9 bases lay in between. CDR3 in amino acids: CASSFQGSSYEQYF. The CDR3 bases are TGTGCCAGCAGCTTTCAGGGGAGCTCCTACGAGCAGTACTTC.

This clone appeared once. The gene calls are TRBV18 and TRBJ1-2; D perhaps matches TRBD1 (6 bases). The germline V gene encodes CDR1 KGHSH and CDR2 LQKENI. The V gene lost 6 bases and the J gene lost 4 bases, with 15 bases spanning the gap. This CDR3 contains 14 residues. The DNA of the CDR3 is TGTGCCAGCTCGATAATACAGGACAGCTATGGCTACACCTTC. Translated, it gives CASSIIQDSYGYTF.

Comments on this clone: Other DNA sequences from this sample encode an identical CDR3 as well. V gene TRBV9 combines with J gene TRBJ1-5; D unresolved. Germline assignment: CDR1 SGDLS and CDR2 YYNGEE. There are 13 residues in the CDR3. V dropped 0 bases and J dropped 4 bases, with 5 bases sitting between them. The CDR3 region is CASSVAGNQPQHF. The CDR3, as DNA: TGTGCCAGCAGCGTAGCCGGGAATCAGCCCCAGCATTTT.

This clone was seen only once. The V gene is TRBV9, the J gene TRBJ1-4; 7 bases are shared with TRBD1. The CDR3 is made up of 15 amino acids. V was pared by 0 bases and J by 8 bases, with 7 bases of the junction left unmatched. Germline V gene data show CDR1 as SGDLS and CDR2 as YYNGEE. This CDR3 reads CASSVAQGQREKLFF. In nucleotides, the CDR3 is TGTGCCAGCAGCGTAGCCCAGGGACAGAGAGAAAAACTGTTTTTT.

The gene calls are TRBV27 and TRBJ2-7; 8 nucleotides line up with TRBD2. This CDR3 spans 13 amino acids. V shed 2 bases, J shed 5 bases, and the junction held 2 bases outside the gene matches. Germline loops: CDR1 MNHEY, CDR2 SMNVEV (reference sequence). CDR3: CASSLREGDEQYF. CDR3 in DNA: TGTGCCAGCAGTTTACGGGAGGGGGACGAGCAGTACTTC.

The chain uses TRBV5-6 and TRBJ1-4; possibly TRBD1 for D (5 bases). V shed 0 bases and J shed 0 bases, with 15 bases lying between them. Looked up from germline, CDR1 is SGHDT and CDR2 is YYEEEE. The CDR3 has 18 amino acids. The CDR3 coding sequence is TGTGCCAGCAGCTTGGAGGGGCGGCAGTTCGCAACTAATGAAAAACTGTTTTTT. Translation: CASSLEGRQFATNEKLFF. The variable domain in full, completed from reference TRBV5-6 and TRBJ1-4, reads DAGVTQSPTHLIKTRGQQVTLRCSPKSGHDTVSWYQQALGQGPQFIFQYYEEEERQRGNFPDRFSGHQFPNYSSELNVNALLLGDSALYLCASSLEGRQFATNEKLFFGSGTQLSVL.

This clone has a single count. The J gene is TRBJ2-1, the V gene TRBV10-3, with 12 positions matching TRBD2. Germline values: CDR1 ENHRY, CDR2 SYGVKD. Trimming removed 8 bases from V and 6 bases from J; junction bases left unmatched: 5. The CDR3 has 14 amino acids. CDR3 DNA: TGTGCCATCTCGTCTAGCGGGGGGGCCAATGAGCAGTTCTTC. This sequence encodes CAISSSGGANEQFF.

The CDR3 spells CASSLGGRDLGYTF. CDR3 DNA: TGTGCCAGCAGCTTAGGGGGCAGGGATCTTGGCTACACCTTC. The chain carries TRBV7-9 and TRBJ1-2; possibly TRBD1 for D (5 bases). The CDR3 has 14 amino acids. CDR1 SEHNR and CDR2 FQNEAQ come from the germline V gene (reference sequence). V was pared by 1 base and J by 7 bases, with 13 bases between.